This is a list of T cell receptor beta chains from one sample in a study of blood T cell repertoires in COVID-19. Data came from immunoSEQ multiplex PCR; TCRdb stores just in-frame clones and leaves some out. The data contain a few hundred thousand clones, over 85% of them singletons. Sequencing was done on a sample of PBMCs or T cells enriched from blood (not recorded which). The receptors stem from a woman aged 50 to 60 who had been exposed to COVID-19. CDR3s include the opening cysteine and the closing phenylalanine or tryptophan. A D gene is named only where the DNA matches it firmly. Size is omitted from some rows. Given values are once, few, many or a class for expanded clones.

clone_size	j_call	d_call	v_call	cdr3_nt	cdr3_aa
-	TRBJ2-7	TRBD1	TRBV9	TGTGCCAGCAGCGACCGGGACAGGGGGCCCTACGAGCAGTACTTC	CASSDRDRGPYEQYF
-	TRBJ2-7	-	TRBV19	TGTGCCAGTTCAAGGGGTCGGTACGAGCAGTACTTC	CASSRGRYEQYF
-	TRBJ2-7	TRBD1	TRBV7-9	TGTGCCAGCAGCAAGGGGCTTACGGGACAGGGGGCCTACGAGCAGTACTTC	CASSKGLTGQGAYEQYF
-	TRBJ1-1	TRBD1	TRBV2	TGTGCCAGCAGTAGACAGGGTGTAAACACTGAAGCTTTCTTT	CASSRQGVNTEAFF
-	TRBJ1-6	-	TRBV5-1	TGCGCCAGCAGCCCGATGGCAGGGCCACCCCTCCACTTT	CASSPMAGPPLHF
-	TRBJ1-4	TRBD1	TRBV28	TGTGCCAGCAAACCAACAGGGGGCGGTGAAAAACTGTTTTTT	CASKPTGGGEKLFF
-	TRBJ1-5	TRBD1	TRBV28	TGTGCCAGCAGTTTAGCCAGGGGGCGACAGCCCCAGCATTTT	CASSLARGRQPQHF
-	TRBJ1-6	-	TRBV6-1	TGTGCCAGCAGTGAAGCAGGGGGGGATAATTCACCCCTCCACTTT	CASSEAGGDNSPLHF
-	TRBJ2-5	-	TRBV2	TGTGCCGGGGCGGTAGAAGAGACCCAGTACTTC	CAGAVEETQYF
-	TRBJ2-2	TRBD2	TRBV5-4	TGTGCCAGCAGCATCGCTAGCGGGGGGGCTTCGATCGGGGAGCTGTTTTTT	CASSIASGGASIGELFF
-	TRBJ2-7	-	TRBV7-2	TGTGCCAGCAGCTTAGGAAGTCAGAAAAACTACGAGCAGTACTTC	CASSLGSQKNYEQYF
-	TRBJ1-2	TRBD1	TRBV15	TGTGCCACCAGCAGTGGACAGGGGGCTACCCTTGACTATGGCTACACCTTC	CATSSGQGATLDYGYTF
once	TRBJ1-1	-	TRBV7-2	TGTGCCAGCAGCCCCCCCGGGTTAGAAGCTTTCTTT	CASSPPGLEAFF
-	TRBJ1-6	TRBD1	TRBV7-2	TGTGCCAGCAGCGAGCAGGGACAGGCTAATTCACCCCTCCACTTT	CASSEQGQANSPLHF
-	TRBJ2-7	TRBD2	TRBV6-5	TGTGCCAGCAGTTCTGGACTAGGACTAGCGAACGAGCAGTACTTC	CASSSGLGLANEQYF
-	TRBJ2-7	-	TRBV19	TGTGCCAGTAGTATAGCGCGATCCTACGAGCAGTACTTC	CASSIARSYEQYF
-	TRBJ2-7	-	TRBV19	TGTGCCAGTAGTCCCCGGGGTAGGAGGACAGCATCCTACGAGCAGTACTTC	CASSPRGRRTASYEQYF
-	TRBJ2-5	TRBD1	TRBV29-1	TGCAGCGTTGACCGGCAGGGGGCGCGGACCCAGTACTTC	CSVDRQGARTQYF
-	TRBJ1-2	-	TRBV12-3/TRBV12-4	TGTGCCAGCATCGGCAGGGGTGAGGGTGGCTACACCTTC	CASIGRGEGGYTF
-	TRBJ2-2	-	TRBV7-2	TGTGCCAGCAGCTTAGCGGCCGTAACCGGGGAGCTGTTTTTT	CASSLAAVTGELFF
-	TRBJ2-7	TRBD1	TRBV14	TGTGCCAGCAGCCACAACAGGGGGAGAGGGGAGCAGTACTTC	CASSHNRGRGEQYF
few	TRBJ1-6	-	TRBV14	TGTGCCAGCAGCCAAGATCAGTATAATTCACCCCTCCACTTT	CASSQDQYNSPLHF
-	TRBJ2-1	TRBD2	TRBV7-2	TGTGCCAGCAGCTTAGATCACGGGGGGGCATATGAGCAGTTCTTC	CASSLDHGGAYEQFF
-	TRBJ2-5	TRBD1	TRBV29-1	TGCAGCGTATCGATGACAGGGCGGGAGACCCAGTACTTC	CSVSMTGRETQYF
-	TRBJ1-2	TRBD1	TRBV5-1	TGCGCCAGCAGCCCTTCGACAGGGACCCTTAACTACTATGGCTACACCTTC	CASSPSTGTLNYYGYTF
once	TRBJ1-1	-	TRBV29-1	TGCAGCGCTTCCGACAGCCCTATTGAGGCTTTCTTT	CSASDSPIEAFF
-	TRBJ2-1	TRBD2	TRBV19	TGTGCCAGTAGTAGAGGACTAGCGGGGGGGCTGGTTCGTGAGCAGTTCTTC	CASSRGLAGGLVREQFF
-	TRBJ1-4	-	TRBV10-3	TGTGCCATCAGTGGACAGCAGCCTGCAACTAATGAAAAACTGTTTTTT	CAISGQQPATNEKLFF
-	TRBJ2-2	-	TRBV14	TGTGCCAGCAGCCAAGATGTGGCAGCGAACACCGGGGAGCTGTTTTTT	CASSQDVAANTGELFF
-	TRBJ1-1	-	TRBV18	TGTGCCAGCTCACCGGCCGCACCGGGACATAGTGAAGCTTTCTTT	CASSPAAPGHSEAFF
-	TRBJ1-6	-	TRBV28	TGTGCCAGCAGCGACAGGCTTGGGTCACCCCTCCACTTT	CASSDRLGSPLHF
-	TRBJ1-6	TRBD1	TRBV6-5	TGTGCCAGCAGTTCGGGACAGCTCCCTAGTATTCTCCACTTT	CASSSGQLPSILHF